This TCR beta chain was captured in a study of blood T cell repertoires in COVID-19. For the study at large: Acute and convalescent COVID-19 samples came from the United States, Italy and Spain.

This CDR3 has 14 amino acids. The V gene end was trimmed by 4 bases and the J gene end by 10 bases; junction bases not matched to a gene: 8. Germline lookup yields CDR1 SGHRS and CDR2 YFSETQ. Original methodology: Estimation of nucleated cell counts was performed using reference gene primer amplification. Repertoires were generated with immunoSEQ multiplex PCR, while TCRdb's copy carries only in-frame clones and drops some. The V and J calls and clone size were taken over from that table, and D and trimming were inferred from the DNA. This table holds 250,000 or so clones, approximately 85% found once. Recruitment covered some 25 US areas and drew participants whose ages spanned roughly 18 to 100 years. Recovered participants had two consecutive negative NP/OP PCR tests, healthcare professional clearance, or symptom resolution.

What was sequenced was PBMCs or T cells enriched from blood (not recorded which). The V and J genes are TRBV5-1 and TRBJ2-3; 11 bases align to TRBD2. The origin of this receptor is a woman in her forties or fifties who had recovered from COVID-19. CDR3 coding DNA: TGCGCCAGCAGCCCCGGGACTAGCGGTGGCTCGCAGTATTTT. This gives the protein CASSPGTSGGSQYF.